One and the same sample provided the 9 T cell receptor beta chains below, sequenced in a study of beta chain features in type 1 diabetes (dated by TCRdb to the late 2010s). The library was generated by the immunoSEQ multiplex PCR assay. The entire amount of isolated RNA was reverse transcribed using the High Capacity cDNA Reverse Transcription Kit, so the sequenced TCRB transcripts were expressed ones. TCRdb took this table from immuneACCESS and kept in-frame rearrangements with V and J called. Such tables lack part of the clones; where checked against another copy, unresolved V genes explain under half of the gap, and the rest is unexplained. The sample table records around 250,000 clones; around 68% of these occur just once. The ten largest account for almost 0.055% of the sample. Sequenced: naive CD4+ T cells from blood. The sample's cell subset or site label, decoded: true naive CD4+ T cells. The receptors originated from a man aged 25-45 years in good health.

The CDR3 loop reads CASLRVVQGFEQFF. The CDR3 nucleotides read TGTGCCAGCCTCAGGGTGGTTCAGGGTTTTGAGCAGTTCTTC. The V gene is TRBV6-5, the J gene TRBJ2-1; weak D call: TRBD1 (5 bases). Germline CDR1 and CDR2: MNHEY and SVGAGI. The CDR3 has 14 amino acids. The V end was cut by 8 bases, the J end by 9 bases, with 20 bases between.

The chain combines TRBV7-2 with TRBJ2-1; 9 bases are a match to TRBD2. The J segment lost 7 bases and the V segment lost 5 bases, leaving 12 bases of the junction unmatched. Germline V gene lookup returns CDR1 SGHTA and CDR2 FQGNSA. The CDR3 has 16 amino acids. CDR3 sequence (DNA): TGTGCCAGCAGCGGCAAACGCGGGAGGGCCTGGAATGAGCAGTTCTTC. This codes for CASSGKRGRAWNEQFF.

V and J are TRBV19 and TRBJ2-1; 8 bases align to TRBD1. This CDR3 contains 15 residues. CDR1 is LNHDA, CDR2 SQIVND, per germline (reference sequence). V lost 3 bases and J lost 4; bases outside the gene matches: 5. Written as DNA, the CDR3 is TGTGCCAGTAGTATTATTGGACAGGGTTACAATGAGCAGTTCTTC. It translates to CASSIIGQGYNEQFF.

The genes are TRBV6-6 and TRBJ1-1; TRBD1 matches at 7 bases. J lost 2 bases, V lost 6 bases, and 6 bases had no gene match. Per the germline V gene, CDR1 is MNHNY and CDR2 is SVGAGI (reference sequence). The CDR3 has 14 residues. The CDR3 is CASSRTGDNTEAFF. CDR3 DNA sequence: TGTGCCAGCAGCCGAACAGGGGATAACACTGAAGCTTTCTTT.

This rearrangement joins TRBV11-2 to TRBJ2-7; perhaps TRBD1 as D (5 bases). CDR3 size: 15 residues. The V gene lost 5 bases and the J gene lost 2 bases, with 16 bases spanning the gap. The V gene's germline CDR1 is SGHAT and CDR2 FQNNGV. The DNA for the CDR3 is TGTGCCAGCAGCCATCGACACCAGGGTACCTACGAGCAGTACTTC. It yields the protein CASSHRHQGTYEQYF.

The CDR3 protein is CASGGSGANVLTF. For the CDR3, the DNA is TGTGCCTCGGGGGGCTCTGGGGCCAACGTCCTGACTTTC. The chain joins TRBV6-6 to TRBJ2-6; TRBD2 aligns across 7 bases. The V segment lost 11 bases and the J segment 0 bases; nucleotides outside the gene matches: 1. Germline CDR1 reads MNHNY; CDR2 reads SVGAGI (reference sequence). This CDR3 contains 13 residues.

The chain uses TRBV20-1 and TRBJ2-7, with D unresolved. Germline V gene sequence: CDR1 DFQATT, CDR2 SNEGSKA (reference sequence). The ends were cut back, 3 bases at V and 2 bases at J, with 5 bases in the middle. The CDR3 has 11 residues. The CDR3 loop reads CSASNTYEQYF. Here the CDR3 DNA reads TGCAGTGCTAGTAACACCTACGAGCAGTACTTC.

This clone was observed a handful of times. The chain employs TRBV18 and TRBJ2-1; 9 bases line up with TRBD1. The CDR3 extends over 16 amino acids. Unmatched junction bases numbered 6, after V lost 6 bases and J lost 0 bases. CDR1 KGHSH and CDR2 LQKENI come from the germline V gene. CDR3 protein: CASSNLDRGSYNEQFF. For the CDR3, the DNA is TGTGCCAGCTCTAACCTGGACAGGGGCTCCTACAATGAGCAGTTCTTC.

The CDR3 DNA is TGTGCCAGCAGCCAAAGACAGGGGGCCCACGAGCAGTACTTC. This gives the protein CASSQRQGAHEQYF. The chain combines TRBV14 with TRBJ2-7; 10 bases map to TRBD1. Germline lookup yields CDR1 SGHDN and CDR2 FVKESK. The CDR3 spans 14 residues. J gave up 5 bases and V 2 bases, and 3 bases lay outside the gene matches.